These 4 T cell receptor beta chains were sequenced from one sample in a study of PD-L1 blockade in urothelial cancer. Using immunoSEQ multiplex PCR, the repertoire was profiled, and TCRdb retains in-frame clones only, with some absent. Here the sample spans about 43,000 clones, more than 70% being singletons. Sequenced here: PBMCs, sampled around atezolizumab (anti-PD-L1) treatment. Every receptor here comes from a woman aged 55-70 years with urothelial cancer.

V and J are TRBV5-4 and TRBJ2-5, with D tentatively TRBD2 (5 bases). Germline V gene data show CDR1 as SGHNT and CDR2 as YYREEE (reference sequence). Trimming took off 0 bases at V and 5 bases at J, with 17 bases between the two ends. This CDR3 is built from 16 residues. CDR3 nucleotide sequence: TGTGCCAGCAGCTTGGGCCAGCCCGCCTGGGAGGAGACCCAGTACTTC. It specifies CASSLGQPAWEETQYF. The entire variable domain, with the rest obtained from reference TRBV5-4 and TRBJ2-5, is as follows: ETGVTQSPTHLIKTRGQQVTLRCSSQSGHNTVSWYQQALGQGPQFIFQYYREEENGRGNFPPRFSGLQFPNYSSELNVNALELDDSALYLCASSLGQPAWEETQYFGPGTRLLVL.

The chain recombines TRBV27 with TRBJ2-3, with 9 bases that match TRBD2. Trimming cost V 5 bases and J 4 bases; bases outside gene matches: 1. The germline CDR1 and CDR2 sequences are MNHEY and SMNVEV (reference sequence). This CDR3 has 13 residues. The CDR3 protein is CASSAGGPDTQYF. The CDR3 DNA follows: TGTGCCAGCAGTGCGGGAGGGCCAGATACGCAGTATTTT.

The chain links TRBV19 to TRBJ1-4; 7 bases fit TRBD1. V dropped 7 bases and J dropped 0; count of bases not matched to a gene: 8. Germline CDR1 reads LNHDA; CDR2 reads SQIVND (reference sequence). The CDR3 is 16 residues long. The CDR3 is CASKTGQAATNEKLFF. The CDR3 DNA reads as TGTGCCAGTAAAACCGGACAGGCAGCAACTAATGAAAAACTGTTTTTT.

The chain joins TRBV15 to TRBJ1-2; tentatively, D is TRBD1 (5 bases). Per the germline V gene, CDR1 is LNHNV and CDR2 is YYDKDF (reference sequence). V was clipped by 5 bases and J by 0 bases, with 16 bases between them. The CDR3 is made up of 16 amino acids. This CDR3 reads CATSLLGGRANYGYTF. As DNA, the CDR3 is TGTGCCACCAGCCTTCTCGGGGGGAGGGCTAACTATGGCTACACCTTC.